Listed here are 8 T cell receptor beta chains from one sample, sequenced in a study of blood T cell repertoires in COVID-19. Sequencing was performed with immunoSEQ multiplex PCR; in TCRdb, only in-frame clones are kept and a portion is missing. The sample has about 35,000 clones, roughly 86% seen once; the top ten hold approximately 40%. The specimen sequenced was peripheral blood. These receptors were obtained from an elderly man with active or convalescent COVID-19.

The chain uses TRBV6-6 and TRBJ2-1; the match to TRBD2 covers 13 bases. Germline CDR1 and CDR2: MNHNY and SVGAGI (reference sequence). CDR3 length equals 23 residues. Trimming at V came to 5 bases and at J to 3 bases, leaving 25 bases not matched to a gene. In DNA, the CDR3 is TGTGCCAGCAGTCCCCTGGCAGGGGGACTAGCGGGACGATTAGGGAATCGCTACAATGAGCAGTTCTTC. It encodes CASSPLAGGLAGRLGNRYNEQFF.

The chain couples TRBV5-4 to TRBJ2-6, with 7 nucleotides matching TRBD1. The CDR3 length is 18 residues. Germline-derived CDR1 and CDR2 are SGHNT and YYREEE (reference sequence). Unmatched junction bases numbered 12, after V lost 4 bases and J lost 2 bases. The CDR3 bases are TGTGCCAGCAGCCCCCGGACAGGCTCAGCCCCTGGGGCCAACGTCCTGACTTTC. Translation: CASSPRTGSAPGANVLTF.

The V gene is TRBV29-1, the J gene TRBJ2-7, with a weak D call TRBD2 (5 bases). Between the trimmed V and J ends, which lost 3 bases and 2 bases, there was a span of 11 bases. The CDR3 contains 13 residues. The germline V gene encodes CDR1 SQVTM and CDR2 ANQGSEA. In DNA, the CDR3 is TGCAGCGTTGAGGGAGACGGCACCTACGAGCAGTACTTC. As protein: CSVEGDGTYEQYF.

The V gene is TRBV25-1, the J gene TRBJ2-1; 7 bases line up with TRBD2. Germline V lookup: CDR1 MGHDK, CDR2 SYGVNS. With 8 bases clipped from V and 5 bases from J, the junction kept 9 bases outside the gene matches. This CDR3 contains 14 residues. The DNA of the CDR3 is TGTGCCAGCGGGGGGAGGGCCCTCGACAATGAGCAGTTCTTC. Translated, it gives CASGGRALDNEQFF. Filled out from reference TRBV25-1 and TRBJ2-1, the complete variable domain reads EADIYQTPRYLVIGTGKKITLECSQTMGHDKMYWYQQDPGMELHLIHYSYGVNSTEKGDLSSESTVSRIRTEHFPLTLESARPSHTSQYLCASGGRALDNEQFFGPGTRLTVL.

The gene calls are TRBV6-6 and TRBJ2-3; the match to TRBD2 covers 8 bases. The V segment lost 5 bases and the J segment 5 bases; nucleotides outside the gene matches: 12. CDR1 and CDR2 from the germline V gene are MNHNY and SVGAGI (reference sequence). This CDR3 spans 16 amino acids. The CDR3 DNA reads TGTGCCAGCAGTCGTGGCGTGCGGGAGGAAGTAGATACGCAGTATTTT. It is translated as CASSRGVREEVDTQYF.

The J gene is TRBJ2-5, the V gene TRBV27, with D perhaps TRBD1 (5 bases). V lost 1 base to trimming and J lost 5 bases, with 14 bases between them. The germline gives CDR1 MNHEY, CDR2 SMNVEV (reference sequence). The CDR3 is 15 residues long. This CDR3 reads CASSLLGRAGETQYF. The CDR3 DNA follows: TGTGCCAGCAGTTTATTGGGCAGGGCAGGGGAGACCCAGTACTTC.

The chain joins TRBV7-2 to TRBJ2-2, with 7 positions matching TRBD2. CDR1 and CDR2 (germline): SGHTA, FQGNSA. There are 16 residues in the CDR3. The junction had 6 bases not matched to a gene; V was cut back by 5 bases and J by 0 bases. The CDR3: CASSPRGSANTGELFF. The CDR3 DNA reads as TGTGCCAGCAGCCCCCGCGGGAGCGCGAACACCGGGGAGCTGTTTTTT.

The chain uses TRBV12-5 and TRBJ2-1, with D unresolved. With 3 bases removed from V and 8 bases from J, the gap between germline ends came to 8 bases. Germline CDR1 LGHNT, CDR2 FRNRAP. This CDR3 spans 12 amino acids. The CDR3 reads CASGLSSDEQFF. In DNA form, the CDR3 reads TGTGCTAGTGGTTTATCCTCAGATGAGCAGTTCTTC.